The rows below give T cell receptor beta chains drawn from one sample of a study of cytomegalovirus exposure and HLA in healthy donors. Assay: immunoSEQ multiplex PCR; the TCRdb copy retains only in-frame clones and omits some. This sample has about 100,000 clones, with roughly 75% found just once. Material for sequencing was PBMCs. All receptors come from a woman in her late teens or twenties in good health and CMV-seropositive. Both conserved end residues are part of each CDR3.

v_gene	j_gene	CDR3aa
TRBV11-1	TRBJ2-5	CASSFQRREETQYF
TRBV28	TRBJ1-4	CASSLGGTGDEKLFF
TRBV4-1	TRBJ2-1	CASSQGNPGLAGDYNEQFF
TRBV2	TRBJ2-5	CASSTQPTQYF
TRBV29-1	TRBJ2-1	CSVPGTNYYNEQFF
TRBV7-2	TRBJ2-1	CASSSTSGAYNEQFF
TRBV7-9	TRBJ2-7	CASSLGVTGEQYF
TRBV7-2	TRBJ1-1	CASSPGTVEAFF
TRBV10-3	TRBJ2-3	CAISKNPGTGGAESQYF
TRBV5-1	TRBJ2-4	CASSLGGGSSEVQYF
TRBV30	TRBJ1-6	CAWSATDGRSPLHF
TRBV28	TRBJ1-5	CASSVGGQPQHF
TRBV27	TRBJ2-7	CASSRLAGENHEQYF
TRBV4-2	TRBJ2-7	CASSRSGRNSYEQYF
TRBV6-5	TRBJ1-1	CASSYGQENTEAFF
TRBV28	TRBJ2-3	CASSLVGLAGVLTDTQYF
TRBV5-4	TRBJ2-3	CASSGRDTTDTQYF
TRBV19	TRBJ1-5	CASTKTGGNQPQHF
TRBV7-9	TRBJ1-2	CASSPRQGLAGYTF
TRBV7-6	TRBJ2-7	CASSPPSGYEQYF
TRBV4-3	TRBJ2-6	CASSQENYSGANVLTF
TRBV7-2	TRBJ2-3	CASSQGGRTDTQYF
TRBV27	TRBJ2-3	CASSLVRGGTDTQYF
TRBV5-5	TRBJ2-1	CASRPGTGPYSSYNEQFF